The 27 T cell receptor beta chains listed next were all sequenced from one sample in a study of T cell changes during pregnancy in multiple sclerosis. Produced via immunoSEQ multiplex PCR; TCRdb's table is partial and in-frame only. This sample yields about 61,000 clones, of which about 90% are seen a single time; roughly 0.9% belongs to the top ten. The sample consisted of peripheral blood, taken in the first trimester of pregnancy. All receptors derive from a female donor in good health, enrolled as a control in a pregnancy study.

V and J are TRBV19 and TRBJ1-1; D call uncertain. This CDR3 has 11 amino acids. Germline CDR1 LNHDA, CDR2 SQIVND (reference sequence). V lost 7 bases to trimming and J lost 7 bases, with 10 bases between them. CDR3 sequence reads: CASKWGVEAFF. The CDR3 DNA reads as TGTGCCAGTAAATGGGGAGTTGAAGCTTTCTTT.

The chain carries TRBV29-1 and TRBJ2-5; the D gene is possibly TRBD2 (5 bases). The closer fit of TRBJ2-7 to the DNA end suggests the J call may be wrong. Germline CDR1 and CDR2: SQVTM and ANQGSEA. The CDR3 is 12 residues long. CDR3 in DNA: TGCAGCGTTGTTAGGGAGACCTACGAGCAGTACTTC. It encodes CSVVRETYEQYF.

V and J are TRBV5-1 and TRBJ1-1; D is uncertain. This CDR3 is built from 14 residues. V lost 0 bases to trimming and J lost 4 bases, with 10 bases between them. The germline V gene has CDR1 SGHRS and CDR2 YFSETQ. The CDR3 here is CASSLGGEGTEAFF. The CDR3 coding sequence is TGCGCCAGCAGCTTGGGTGGGGAGGGCACTGAAGCTTTCTTT.

The rearrangement joins TRBV6-4 to TRBJ2-3; TRBD1 aligns across 10 bases. Germline CDR1 and CDR2: MRHNA and SNTAGT. J lost 3 bases, V lost 2 bases, and 2 bases had no gene match. The CDR3 spans 15 residues. The CDR3, as DNA: TGTGCCAGCAGTGACGGACAGGGGGGGACAGATACGCAGTATTTT. Translating it yields CASSDGQGGTDTQYF.

J is TRBJ2-1 and V is TRBV7-3; 9 bases are shared with TRBD2. The length of the CDR3 is 16 residues. Germline V gene data show CDR1 as SGHTA and CDR2 as FQGTGA. The J segment lost 7 bases and the V segment lost 7 bases, leaving 14 bases of the junction unmatched. CDR3 DNA sequence: TGTGCCAGCACCCTCGGGATTAGCGGGGGCCTTAATGAGCAGTTCTTC. Its translation is CASTLGISGGLNEQFF.

The chain links TRBV19 to TRBJ2-1, with D tentatively TRBD2 (6 bases). From germline, CDR1 is LNHDA and CDR2 SQIVND (reference sequence). The germline V and J ends were trimmed by 5 bases and 0 bases, with 8 bases remaining between them. The CDR3 has 14 residues. The CDR3 coding sequence is TGTGCCAGTAGTTCTAGCGTCTCCTACAATGAGCAGTTCTTC. Encoded protein: CASSSSVSYNEQFF.

The J gene is TRBJ1-2, the V gene TRBV4-3, with D perhaps matching TRBD1 (5 bases). This CDR3 contains 17 residues. V was pared by 0 bases and J by 4 bases, with 18 bases between. The germline CDR1 and CDR2 sequences are LGHNA and YSLEER. This CDR3 reads CASSQDTTRQGGYGYTF. As DNA, the CDR3 is TGCGCCAGCAGCCAAGATACTACTCGGCAGGGAGGCTATGGCTACACCTTC.

The CDR3 loop is CASSSSDRGSGDTQYF. The CDR3 DNA reads TGTGCCAGTAGTTCTTCGGACAGGGGATCTGGAGATACGCAGTATTTT. This chain joins TRBV19 and TRBJ2-3; 9 nucleotides line up with TRBD1. The CDR3 totals 16 residues. V lost 5 bases to trimming and J lost 5 bases; unmatched junction nucleotides: 11. Germline CDR1 LNHDA, CDR2 SQIVND (reference sequence).

The rearrangement joins TRBV4-3 to TRBJ2-3, with TRBD2 as a possible D gene (5 bases). Trimming removed 0 bases from V and 0 bases from J, with 13 bases in between. The V gene's germline CDR1 is LGHNA and CDR2 YSLEER. CDR3 length: 17 residues. CDR3 DNA sequence: TGCGCCAGCAGCCAAGACTATGGCGGGTTAAGCACAGATACGCAGTATTTT. Encoded protein: CASSQDYGGLSTDTQYF.

Notes on this clone: Other nucleotide sequences from this sample produce the same CDR3. This chain connects TRBV6-5 to TRBJ1-1, with D unresolved. V lost 0 bases to trimming and J lost 1 base, with 6 bases between them. This CDR3 has 14 residues. Germline CDR1 and CDR2: MNHEY and SVGAGI. In nucleotides, the CDR3 is TGTGCCAGCAGTTACTCAGGCGGGAACACTGAAGCTTTCTTT. Residues: CASSYSGGNTEAFF.

This sequence joins TRBV27 and TRBJ2-1, with a tentative D call TRBD2 (6 bases). Germline CDR1 and CDR2: MNHEY and SMNVEV (reference sequence). V lost 0 bases to trimming and J lost 3 bases, with 12 bases between them. CDR3 length: 16 amino acids. CDR3 protein: CASSLSTSGGYNEQFF. The DNA of the CDR3 is TGTGCCAGCAGTTTATCGACTTCCGGGGGCTACAATGAGCAGTTCTTC.

The rearrangement uses TRBV18 and TRBJ2-1; 8 bases agree with TRBD1. This CDR3 has 14 residues. J was trimmed by 7 bases and V by 0 bases; bases with no gene match: 2. CDR1 KGHSH and CDR2 LQKENI come from the germline V gene. CDR3 sequence (DNA): TGTGCCAGCTCACCACCAACAGGGGGGAATGAGCAGTTCTTC. Protein sequence: CASSPPTGGNEQFF. Based on the CDR3 plus reference TRBV18 and TRBJ2-1, the full variable domain is NAGVMQNPRHLVRRRGQEARLRCSPMKGHSHVYWYRQLPEEGLKFMVYLQKENIIDESGMPKERFSAEFPKEGPSILRIQQVVRGDSAAYFCASSPPTGGNEQFFGPGTRLTVL.

J is TRBJ2-3 and V is TRBV19; unclear D gene. From germline, CDR1 is LNHDA and CDR2 SQIVND (reference sequence). This CDR3 comprises 13 residues. Trimming left V 0 bases short and J 7 bases short, with 8 bases between. For the CDR3, the DNA is TGTGCCAGTAGTATAGATCCCCCCAATACGCAGTATTTT. Residues: CASSIDPPNTQYF.

The gene calls are TRBV30 and TRBJ1-2; TRBD1 matches at 7 bases. The trim removed 0 bases at V and 8 bases at J, leaving 3 bases unmatched. This CDR3 spans 12 amino acids. Germline CDR1 reads GTSNPN; CDR2 reads SVGIG (reference sequence). The CDR3 spells CAWSVSGGGYTF. The CDR3 DNA sequence: TGTGCCTGGAGTGTATCAGGGGGAGGCTACACCTTC. Together with reference TRBV30 and TRBJ1-2, the CDR3 gives the full variable domain: SQTIHQWPATLVQPVGSPLSLECTVEGTSNPNLYWYRQAAGRGLQLLFYSVGIGQISSEVPQNLSASRPQDRQFILSSKKLLLSDSGFYLCAWSVSGGGYTFGSGTRLTVV.

The rearrangement joins TRBV2 to TRBJ2-2; 7 bases agree with TRBD2. This CDR3 comprises 14 residues. The V gene end was trimmed by 6 bases and the J gene end by 5 bases; junction bases not matched to a gene: 6. Per germline, CDR1 SNHLY and CDR2 FYNNEI. The CDR3, as DNA: TGTGCCAGCAGGTCGGGACTATTTACCGGGGAGCTGTTTTTT. As protein: CASRSGLFTGELFF.

A few counts support this clone. The chain links TRBV19 to TRBJ1-6, with D perhaps matching TRBD1 (5 bases). Germline CDR1 and CDR2: LNHDA and SQIVND (reference sequence). The CDR3 sequence is 15 residues long. The V end was cut by 8 bases, the J end by 5 bases, with 16 bases between. The CDR3 DNA reads as TGTGCCAGTGAGGATGGAGGGGTCGATAATTCACCCCTCCACTTT. Residues: CASEDGGVDNSPLHF.

The CDR3: CASSQDETNTEAFF. The CDR3 nucleotides are TGCGCCAGCAGCCAAGATGAGACAAACACTGAAGCTTTCTTT. This sequence joins TRBV4-3 and TRBJ1-1; no firm D call. Germline values: CDR1 LGHNA, CDR2 YSLEER. The CDR3 consists of 14 residues. V shed 0 bases and J shed 2 bases, with 7 bases lying between them.

The CDR3 protein is CASSPEGQQVHEQFF. In DNA form, the CDR3 reads TGTGCCAGCAGCCCAGAGGGCCAACAAGTCCATGAGCAGTTCTTC. This rearrangement joins TRBV9 to TRBJ2-1; tentative D call: TRBD2 (5 bases). The V gene's germline CDR1 is SGDLS and CDR2 YYNGEE. CDR3 length: 15 amino acids. V was trimmed by 4 bases and J by 8 bases, leaving 19 bases between them.

The chain is built from TRBV19 and TRBJ1-1; the D gene is possibly TRBD1 (5 bases). V lost 5 bases and J 1 base, leaving 14 bases between the germline ends. Germline loops: CDR1 LNHDA, CDR2 SQIVND (reference sequence). The CDR3 spans 15 residues. The CDR3 nucleotides are TGTGCCAGTAGTCACCAGGGTCCGGGGAACACTGAAGCTTTCTTT. The encoded protein is CASSHQGPGNTEAFF.

The chain uses TRBV9 and TRBJ2-5, with TRBD2 identical over 7 bases. CDR1 and CDR2 (germline): SGDLS, YYNGEE. J gave up 10 bases and V 0 bases, and 12 bases lay outside the gene matches. The CDR3 extends over 15 amino acids. This chain's CDR3 is CASSVDPTSPSFQYF. The CDR3 DNA follows: TGTGCCAGCAGCGTAGATCCGACTAGCCCTAGTTTCCAGTACTTC. Looking up the rest from reference TRBV9 and TRBJ2-5 gives the full variable domain: DSGVTQTPKHLITATGQRVTLRCSPRSGDLSVYWYQQSLDQGLQFLIQYYNGEERAKGNILERFSAQQFPDLHSELNLSSLELGDSALYFCASSVDPTSPSFQYFGPGTRLLVL.

The chain has TRBV19 and TRBJ1-5, with a tentative D call TRBD1 (5 bases). V lost 0 bases and J 2 bases, leaving 11 bases between the germline ends. The CDR3 runs 16 residues. Germline V CDR1 and CDR2: LNHDA, SQIVND (reference sequence). The CDR3 here is CASSIEKGNRNQPQHF. The CDR3 DNA sequence: TGTGCCAGTAGTATAGAGAAGGGGAACCGCAATCAGCCCCAGCATTTT.

This clone was recorded a few times. The chain carries TRBV5-1 and TRBJ1-1; the D gene is possibly TRBD1 (6 bases). CDR1 and CDR2 (germline): SGHRS, YFSETQ. V lost 0 bases to trimming and J lost 4 bases, with 10 bases between them. The CDR3 is made up of 14 amino acids. CDR3 DNA sequence: TGCGCCAGCAGCTTGGGAAGGACAGTCACTGAAGCTTTCTTT. Protein product: CASSLGRTVTEAFF.

V and J are TRBV27 and TRBJ2-7, with 7 bases fitting TRBD1. Germline V gene sequence: CDR1 MNHEY, CDR2 SMNVEV (reference sequence). V lost 5 bases and J lost 2; bases outside the gene matches: 3. The CDR3 sequence is 13 residues long. CDR3 amino acids: CASSDRVAYEQYF. CDR3 nucleotide sequence: TGTGCCAGCAGTGACAGGGTGGCCTACGAGCAGTACTTC.

The chain employs TRBV6-1 and TRBJ1-4; 7 nucleotides line up with TRBD1. The CDR3 consists of 14 residues. Germline V gene data show CDR1 as MNHNS and CDR2 as SASEGT. V lost 4 bases and J lost 8; bases outside the gene matches: 7. The CDR3 bases are TGTGCCAGCAGTGCAACCGGGACAGAGGAAAAACTGTTTTTT. This sequence encodes CASSATGTEEKLFF.

This chain connects TRBV29-1 to TRBJ2-7; D call uncertain. This CDR3 has 12 amino acids. V was shortened by 6 bases and J by 6 bases, with 15 bases between the two germline ends. CDR1 SQVTM and CDR2 ANQGSEA come from the germline V gene. The CDR3 sequence is CSVSVQVSEQYF. The CDR3 DNA reads as TGCAGCGTCTCCGTTCAGGTTTCCGAGCAGTACTTC.

The chain links TRBV5-5 to TRBJ2-2; maybe TRBD2 (5 bases). The CDR3 spans 14 residues. Trimming removed 3 bases from V and 6 bases from J, with 12 bases in between. Germline V lookup: CDR1 SGHKS, CDR2 YYEKEE (reference sequence). The CDR3 here is CASSSNTAAGELFF. Here the CDR3 DNA reads TGTGCCAGCAGCTCCAATACAGCGGCCGGGGAGCTGTTTTTT.

The chain combines TRBV11-3 with TRBJ1-2, with 7 bases matching TRBD1. The CDR3 is made up of 13 amino acids. V trimming: 5 bases; J trimming: 2 bases; junction bases outside the gene matches: 2. Per germline, CDR1 SGHNT and CDR2 YENEEA. CDR3 nucleotide sequence: TGTGCCAGCAGCAGGGGACAGAACTATGGCTACACCTTC. Its protein is CASSRGQNYGYTF. The full variable domain, in which reference TRBV11-3 and TRBJ1-2 provide the parts outside the CDR3, is EAGVVQSPRYKIIEKKQPVAFWCNPISGHNTLYWYLQNLGQGPELLIRYENEEAVDDSQLPKDRFSAERLKGVDSTLKIQPAELGDSAVYLCASSRGQNYGYTFGSGTRLTVV.